These T cell receptor beta chains were read from a single sample in a study of T cells after yellow fever vaccination. TCRdb re-called the 5' RACE reads with MiXCR, one entry per CDR3 protein. The table records approximately 58,000 distinct CDR3 sequences, 5% to 6.5% of them present only once. The sample consisted of PBMCs, either bulk or a sorted T-cell subset (CD4+, CD8+, memory, or dextramer-sorted; not recorded which), taken on the day of the yellow fever booster vaccination. These receptors were taken from a man between 18 and 29 years old who received the YFV17D yellow fever vaccine. CDR3s include the opening cysteine and the closing phenylalanine or tryptophan. The D gene is left open where the match is weak. Clone size, where shown, is once, few, many, or a class for clones that have expanded.

>TRBD2|TRBV20-1|TRBJ2-1|many
CSARPTSGGLLYEQFF
TGCAGTGCTAGACCCACTAGCGGGGGGCTGCTCTATGAGCAGTTCTTC
>TRBD1|TRBV29-1|TRBJ2-1|many
CSVGQGLYNEQFF
TGCAGCGTTGGACAGGGGCTGTACAATGAGCAGTTCTTC
>.|TRBV20-1|TRBJ1-4|many
CSARLGPTAKLFF
TGCAGTGCTAGACTCGGGCCGACAGCGAAACTGTTTTTT
>TRBD1|TRBV7-2|TRBJ1-5|.
CASTSRGNSGNQPQHF
TGTGCCAGCACCTCCAGGGGGAATTCGGGCAATCAGCCCCAGCATTTT
>.|TRBV4-3|TRBJ2-5|.
CASSQAGDWVETQYF
TGCGCCAGCAGCCAAGCTGGAGATTGGGTTGAGACCCAGTACTTC
>.|TRBV7-9|TRBJ2-3|many
CASSTNLRDTQYF
TGTGCCAGCAGCACTAACCTTCGGGATACGCAGTATTTT
>TRBD2|TRBV6-2/TRBV6-3|TRBJ2-2|few
CASSYSWTRNTGELFF
TGTGCCAGCAGTTACTCGTGGACTAGGAACACCGGGGAGCTGTTTTTT
>.|TRBV10-3|TRBJ2-4|few
CAISEGAKNIQYF
TGTGCCATCAGCGAGGGGGCCAAAAACATTCAGTACTTC
>TRBD1|TRBV14|TRBJ2-7|few
CASSQVGETGEGYEQYF
TGTGCCAGCAGCCAAGTAGGCGAGACAGGGGAAGGGTACGAGCAGTACTTC
>.|TRBV7-2|TRBJ2-3|.
CASSLSGLGGGYSTDTQYF
TGTGCCAGCAGCTTATCCGGTCTGGGTGGAGGGTACAGCACAGATACGCAGTATTTT
>TRBD1|TRBV15|TRBJ2-2|.
CATSRGTGGGELFF
TGTGCCACCAGCAGAGGCACAGGGGGTGGGGAGCTGTTTTTT
>.|TRBV7-2|TRBJ1-2|.
CASRSTLGLYGYTF
TGTGCCAGCAGGAGCACCCTGGGGTTATATGGCTACACCTTC
>TRBD1|TRBV12-3/TRBV12-4|TRBJ2-7|.
CASRGQSYEQYF
TGTGCCAGCAGGGGACAGTCCTACGAGCAGTACTTC
>.|TRBV28|TRBJ1-2|few
CASSLRTYLGGYTF
TGTGCCAGCAGTTTACGGACATACCTTGGGGGCTACACCTTC
>.|TRBV7-6|TRBJ2-1|many
CASSLRAYNEQFF
TGTGCCAGCAGCTTGCGAGCTTACAATGAGCAGTTCTTC
>.|TRBV6-5|TRBJ2-3|many
CASTPGPLDTQYF
TGTGCCAGCACCCCGGGACCACTGGATACGCAGTATTTT
>.|TRBV14|TRBJ2-1|few
CASSQRGNEQFF
TGTGCCAGCAGCCAAAGGGGGAATGAGCAGTTCTTC
>.|TRBV27|TRBJ2-7|many
CASSLLGLSSYEQYF
TGTGCCAGCAGTTTATTAGGCCTTAGCTCCTACGAGCAGTACTTC
>.|TRBV6-2/TRBV6-3|TRBJ1-1|many
CASSYDSVNGNTEAFF
TGTGCCAGCAGTTACGACAGTGTAAACGGGAACACTGAAGCTTTCTTT
>.|TRBV7-9|TRBJ2-3|.
CASSPLPQYF
TGTGCCAGCAGCCCACTCCCCCAGTATTTT
>.|TRBV10-2|TRBJ2-5|few
CASTARRWETQYF
TGCGCCAGCACTGCTAGGCGGTGGGAGACCCAGTACTTC
>.|TRBV5-1|TRBJ2-1|many
CASSLAGLNNDEQFF
TGCGCCAGCAGCTTGGCGGGACTCAATAACGATGAGCAGTTCTTC
>TRBD1|TRBV7-6|TRBJ1-6|many
CASSLKGAGSPLHF
TGTGCCAGCAGCTTGAAGGGGGCAGGTTCACCCCTCCACTTT
>TRBD1|TRBV4-3|TRBJ1-6|.
CASSQVTGGPSSYNSPLHF
TGCGCCAGCAGCCAAGTTACAGGGGGCCCGAGCTCCTATAATTCACCCCTCCACTTT
>TRBD2|TRBV5-1|TRBJ2-5|many
CASSFSGGAGETQYF
TGCGCCAGCAGCTTTAGCGGGGGGGCCGGAGAGACCCAGTACTTC
>.|TRBV5-1|TRBJ2-4|many
CASSLDVRVPSKNIQYF
TGCGCCAGCAGCTTGGACGTTAGGGTACCCTCCAAAAACATTCAGTACTTC
>.|TRBV5-1|TRBJ1-1|many
CASSLANTEAFF
TGCGCCAGCAGCTTGGCGAACACTGAAGCTTTCTTT
>.|TRBV6-5|TRBJ1-6|few
CASSPQLGLRSPLHF
TGTGCCAGCAGTCCCCAGCTGGGGTTGCGTTCACCCCTCCACTTT
>.|TRBV12-3/TRBV12-4|TRBJ2-3|.
CASSLSGPRDTQYF
TGTGCCAGCAGTTTATCAGGTCCCCGGGATACGCAGTATTTT
>.|TRBV5-1|TRBJ2-3|many
CASSSVGPHEDTQYF
TGCGCCAGCAGCTCCGTAGGCCCACACGAGGATACGCAGTATTTT
>TRBD2|TRBV7-6|TRBJ2-1|many
CASSHLAGGVGEQFF
TGTGCCAGCAGCCACCTAGCGGGGGGGGTGGGTGAGCAGTTCTTC
>.|TRBV7-9|TRBJ2-6|many
CASSAEISGANVLTF
TGTGCCAGCAGTGCAGAGATCTCTGGGGCCAACGTCCTGACTTTC
>.|TRBV5-1|TRBJ2-1|few
CASSSPGLRYNEQFF
TGCGCCAGCAGCTCGCCAGGACTCCGCTACAATGAGCAGTTCTTC
>.|TRBV7-8|TRBJ2-5|many
CASSAGTLVDF
TGTGCCAGCAGCGCCGGGACACTGGTCGACTTC
>.|TRBV9|TRBJ1-6|many
CASSVDLGNGSPLHF
TGTGCCAGCAGCGTAGATTTGGGTAACGGTTCACCCCTCCACTTT
>TRBD1|TRBV7-9|TRBJ1-2|many
CASSSDRKGHGYTF
TGTGCCAGCAGTTCGGACAGGAAGGGGCATGGCTACACCTTC
>.|TRBV20-1|TRBJ2-5|many
CSARAAGRGETQYF
TGCAGTGCTAGAGCGGCGGGTCGCGGAGAGACCCAGTACTTC
>.|TRBV18|TRBJ1-5|few
CASSPQSGFNNQPQHF
TGTGCCAGCTCACCACAGTCCGGGTTTAACAATCAGCCCCAGCATTTT
>TRBD1|TRBV7-9|TRBJ2-4|.
CASSLEGTENIQYF
TGTGCCAGCAGCTTAGAAGGGACAGAAAACATTCAGTACTTC
>.|TRBV29-1|TRBJ1-1|many
CSVGMGSEAFF
TGCAGCGTTGGGATGGGCTCTGAAGCTTTCTTT
>.|TRBV12-3/TRBV12-4|TRBJ1-2|many
CASSLGTVNYGYTF
TGTGCCAGCAGTTTAGGGACAGTGAACTATGGCTACACCTTC
>.|TRBV4-1|TRBJ2-7|many
CASSHTGTSYEQYF
TGCGCCAGCAGCCACACCGGGACCTCCTACGAGCAGTACTTC
>.|TRBV6-2/TRBV6-3|TRBJ1-5|.
CASSYPQIGGNQPQHF
TGTGCCAGCAGTTACCCCCAGATTGGGGGCAATCAGCCCCAGCATTTT
>TRBD2|TRBV27|TRBJ2-1|few
CASSLLVIAGVGEQFF
TGTGCCAGCAGTTTATTAGTGATAGCGGGGGTGGGTGAGCAGTTCTTC
>TRBD1|TRBV29-1|TRBJ2-6|few
CSVAGGATGANVLTF
TGCAGCGTTGCAGGGGGCGCGACTGGGGCCAACGTCCTGACTTTC
>TRBD1|TRBV7-2|TRBJ2-7|many
CASSPWDRAGEQYF
TGTGCCAGCAGCCCGTGGGACAGGGCTGGTGAGCAGTACTTC
>.|TRBV3-1|TRBJ2-1|few
CASSQDRYGLGSYNEQFF
TGTGCCAGCAGCCAAGATCGGTATGGGTTAGGCTCCTACAATGAGCAGTTCTTC